What follows are 16 T cell receptor beta chains derived from one specimen sequenced in a study of OX40 agonist ivuxolimab in advanced cancers. Generated by immunoSEQ multiplex PCR, the TCRdb table keeps only in-frame clones and is missing some. The data hold roughly 76,000 clones, with about 85% observed a single time. Material: CD4+ or CD8+ T cells sorted from blood, obtained in a trial of the OX40 agonist ivuxolimab. Receptors originate from an adult with an advanced solid tumor such as melanoma, head and neck, liver or kidney cancer.

V usage is TRBV11-3 and J usage is TRBJ2-2; 11 bases line up with TRBD1. The CDR3 is 16 residues long. CDR1 and CDR2 (germline): SGHNT, YENEEA. J lost 6 bases, V lost 2 bases, and 5 bases had no gene match. The chain's CDR3 is CASSLRTGGKAGELFF. The DNA of the CDR3 is TGTGCCAGCAGCTTAAGGACAGGGGGCAAGGCCGGGGAGCTGTTTTTT.

This clone was seen only a few times. The V gene is TRBV6-6, the J gene TRBJ2-2; tentatively, D is TRBD2 (6 bases). Per the germline V gene, CDR1 is MNHNY and CDR2 is SVGAGI (reference sequence). The CDR3 contains 14 residues. With 2 bases removed from V and 5 bases from J, the gap between germline ends came to 9 bases. The CDR3: CASSYGTLTGELFF. CDR3 sequence (DNA): TGTGCCAGCAGTTACGGGACTTTAACCGGGGAGCTGTTTTTT.

This clone appeared a few times. The rearrangement joins TRBV21-1 to TRBJ1-5. TRBV21-1 is termed a pseudogene. The CDR3 length is 10 residues. This CDR3 reads CASPNQPQHF. Here the CDR3 DNA reads TGTGCCAGCCCGAATCAGCCCCAGCATTTT.

The chain recombines TRBV6-6 with TRBJ1-2; no clear D gene. The CDR3 runs to 13 residues. Germline loops: CDR1 MNHNY, CDR2 SVGAGI (reference sequence). Trimming removed 11 bases at V and 0 bases at J, with 13 bases between. The CDR3 spells CAGRTATNYGYTF. As DNA, the CDR3 is TGTGCCGGAAGGACTGCTACTAACTATGGCTACACCTTC.

V gene TRBV29-1 combines with J gene TRBJ2-5, with TRBD2 as a possible D gene (5 bases). The germline V and J ends were trimmed by 7 bases and 5 bases, with 23 bases remaining between them. The CDR3 is made up of 15 amino acids. Germline V gives CDR1 SQVTM, CDR2 ANQGSEA. The CDR3 DNA reads TGCAGCGCATCCTCCGGGGTGGCGAACGGGGAGACCCAGTACTTC. Translated, it gives CSASSGVANGETQYF.

The chain recombines TRBV5-5 with TRBJ1-2; unclear D gene. Trimming pared 3 bases from V and 4 bases from J, leaving 10 bases between. CDR3 size: 13 residues. Germline lookup yields CDR1 SGHKS and CDR2 YYEKEE (reference sequence). CDR3 nucleotide sequence: TGTGCCAGCAGCTCTGGACGGATCTATGGCTACACCTTC. Its translation is CASSSGRIYGYTF. Supplemented by reference TRBV5-5 and TRBJ1-2, the full variable domain reads DAGVTQSPTHLIKTRGQQVTLRCSPISGHKSVSWYQQVLGQGPQFIFQYYEKEERGRGNFPDRFSARQFPNYSSELNVNALLLGDSALYLCASSSGRIYGYTFGSGTRLTVV.

This clone was seen more than once but under ten times. The chain uses TRBV7-2 and TRBJ2-3; D is uncertain. The CDR3 loop spans 12 amino acids. The V gene lost 5 bases and the J gene lost 6 bases, with 9 bases spanning the gap. CDR1 and CDR2 from the germline V gene are SGHTA and FQGNSA. The CDR3 bases are TGTGCCAGCAGCACGGACCGGGATACGCAGTATTTT. Protein sequence: CASSTDRDTQYF.

The rearrangement links TRBV5-1 to TRBJ2-7; D might be TRBD1 or TRBD2, each matching 5 bases. The CDR3 consists of 16 residues. Germline V gene lookup returns CDR1 SGHRS and CDR2 YFSETQ. Trimming removed 0 bases from V and 5 bases from J, with 18 bases in between. The CDR3 spells CASSLVGPSRDDEQYF. The DNA for the CDR3 is TGCGCCAGCAGCTTGGTAGGTCCCAGCAGGGACGACGAGCAGTACTTC.

V gene TRBV10-3 combines with J gene TRBJ2-7, with a tentative D call TRBD2 (6 bases). Trimming left V 3 bases short and J 1 base short, with 10 bases between. CDR1 and CDR2 (germline): ENHRY, SYGVKD. The CDR3 consists of 14 residues. The CDR3 loop reads CAISDGGMSYEQYF. CDR3 coding DNA: TGTGCCATCAGTGACGGAGGGATGTCCTACGAGCAGTACTTC.

The V gene is TRBV5-8, the J gene TRBJ1-1, with 7 bases identical to TRBD1. Germline V gene data show CDR1 as SGHTS and CDR2 as YDEGEE. Germline trimming cut 4 bases from V and 0 bases from J; bases unmatched to any gene: 12. The CDR3 is 17 residues long. The CDR3, as DNA: TGTGCCAGCAGCCGCGGGCAGGGGGTGGAAATGAACACTGAAGCTTTCTTT. Translation: CASSRGQGVEMNTEAFF.

This chain links TRBV14 with TRBJ2-5; D may be TRBD1 (6 bases). This CDR3 has 13 amino acids. V lost 3 bases and J 7 bases, leaving 12 bases between the germline ends. Germline V gene lookup returns CDR1 SGHDN and CDR2 FVKESK. The CDR3 sequence: CASSQGARGTQYF. The DNA of the CDR3 is TGTGCCAGCAGCCAGGGGGCCCGGGGGACCCAGTACTTC.

CDR3 in DNA: TGCGCCAGCAGCTCCGGACAGGGGGCAGTGGCTACTGAAGCTTTCTTT. It codes for CASSSGQGAVATEAFF. The chain employs TRBV5-1 and TRBJ1-1, with TRBD1 matching over 11 bases. J gave up 5 bases and V 3 bases, and 9 bases lay outside the gene matches. This CDR3 contains 16 residues. Germline V lookup: CDR1 SGHRS, CDR2 YFSETQ.

The chain couples TRBV19 to TRBJ2-3, with TRBD1 matching 8 bases. The germline V gene encodes CDR1 LNHDA and CDR2 SQIVND (reference sequence). The CDR3 contains 16 residues. J was trimmed by 5 bases and V by 1 base; bases with no gene match: 8. This chain's CDR3 is CASSIALRTGLDTQYF. CDR3 in DNA: TGTGCCAGTAGTATAGCCCTCCGGACAGGGTTAGATACGCAGTATTTT.

This sequence joins TRBV5-4 and TRBJ2-4, with D possibly TRBD1 on 6 matching bases. CDR3 size: 14 residues. Germline-derived CDR1 and CDR2 are SGHNT and YYREEE (reference sequence). The V end was cut by 1 base, the J end by 6 bases, with 11 bases between. In nucleotides, the CDR3 is TGTGCCAGCAGCTTGTTACAGGGCGGAAACATTCAGTACTTC. Translating gives CASSLLQGGNIQYF.

This chain connects TRBV10-2 to TRBJ2-3; weak D call: TRBD1 (6 bases). The CDR3 is 15 residues long. The germline gives CDR1 WSHSY, CDR2 SAAADI. V was pared by 6 bases and J by 2 bases, with 15 bases between. The CDR3 DNA is TGCGCCAGCAGAGGACAGCTTAACCCCACAGATACGCAGTATTTT. As protein: CASRGQLNPTDTQYF.

The CDR3 loop reads CAGGGMNYGYTF. CDR3 nucleotide sequence: TGTGCGGGGGGAGGAATGAACTATGGCTACACCTTC. V is TRBV7-8 and J is TRBJ1-2, with D possibly TRBD1 on 5 matching bases. This CDR3 comprises 12 residues. From germline, CDR1 is SGHVS and CDR2 FQNEAQ.